A single T cell receptor beta chain is shown here with its context. The data derive from a study of blood T cell repertoires in COVID-19. Study summary: There were acute and convalescent COVID-19 samples, and they came from the United States, Italy and Spain. Sources were T cells, B-cell-depleted T cells, or PBMCs; the material itself was cDNA or gDNA.

The CDR3 covers 12 residues. Here immunoSEQ multiplex PCR was the method, and the copy in TCRdb shows in-frame clones only, minus some. The profile covers some 670,000 clones, with more than 80% appearing a single time and approximately 0.3% taken by the ten largest. This receptor was obtained from a woman aged 18-29 years with acute or convalescent COVID-19. The specimen sequenced was peripheral blood. V usage is TRBV12-3 or TRBV12-4 and J usage is TRBJ1-2, with 9 bases identical to TRBD1. The CDR3 DNA sequence: TGTGCAGCCCGGACAGGGGTCAATGGCTACACCTTC. Translated, it gives CAARTGVNGYTF.